This entry lists 30 T cell receptor beta chains sequenced from one sample in a study of Ad26.COV2.S vaccination and SARS-CoV-2 variants. Profiling relied on immunoSEQ multiplex PCR, and the TCRdb table lists in-frame clones only, not all of them. Among about 350,000 clones, about 88% were seen once, and the ten largest hold about 6.4%. The sample's treatment: some 19 received Ad26.COV2.S at low or high dose, single or two shots; about 5 received placebo; per-sample allocation not given. It was on day 63 after the first vaccine or placebo injection that samples were taken. The specimen comprised peripheral blood, sampled in a trial of Ad26.COV2.S vaccine versus placebo. Source of these receptors: a person aged 18-65 years who received the Ad26.COV2.S COVID-19 vaccine or a placebo.

Points on this clone: Other nucleotide sequences from this sample produce the same CDR3. This rearrangement joins TRBV19 to TRBJ2-5, with D possibly matching TRBD2 (7 bases). The ends were cut back, 3 bases at V and 5 bases at J, with 13 bases in the middle. The CDR3 is made up of 14 amino acids. The V gene's germline CDR1 is LNHDA and CDR2 SQIVND (reference sequence). CDR3 residues: CASSMGRGGETQYF. CDR3 DNA: TGTGCCAGTAGTATGGGCAGGGGAGGGGAGACCCAGTACTTC. Full variable domain (remainder filled in from reference TRBV19 and TRBJ2-5): DGGITQSPKYLFRKEGQNVTLSCEQNLNHDAMYWYRQDPGQGLRLIYYSQIVNDFQKGDIAEGYSVSREKKESFPLTVTSAQKNPTAFYLCASSMGRGGETQYFGPGTRLLVL.

The chain employs TRBV30 and TRBJ1-5; D unresolved. There are 14 residues in the CDR3. Trimming removed 2 bases at V and 1 base at J, with 9 bases between. Looked up from germline, CDR1 is GTSNPN and CDR2 is SVGIG (reference sequence). CDR3 bases: TGTGCCTGGAGTAGGAGGCCGAGCAATCAGCCCCAGCATTTT. Its translation is CAWSRRPSNQPQHF.

The CDR3: CASSPLTVPRGQPQHF. The DNA for the CDR3 is TGTGCCAGCAGCCCGTTGACAGTCCCCCGGGGTCAGCCCCAGCATTTT. This sequence joins TRBV7-9 and TRBJ1-5; possible D gene TRBD1, 5 bases. The CDR3 covers 16 residues. Trimming cost V 5 bases and J 6 bases, with 20 bases left between them. Per germline, CDR1 SEHNR and CDR2 FQNEAQ (reference sequence).

This chain uses TRBV5-1 with TRBJ1-2, with TRBD1 as a possible D gene (6 bases). CDR3 length: 12 amino acids. V gave up 5 bases and J gave up 4 bases, with 9 bases separating them. The germline gives CDR1 SGHRS, CDR2 YFSETQ. The CDR3 sequence is CASRLDSYGYTF. The CDR3 coding sequence is TGCGCCAGCAGACTGGACAGCTATGGCTACACCTTC.

The CDR3, as DNA: TGTGCCATAAGGGGGGACACTGAAGCTTTCTTT. The encoded protein is CAIRGDTEAFF. The chain links TRBV28 to TRBJ1-1, with D maybe TRBD1 (6 bases). Per germline, CDR1 MDHEN and CDR2 SYDVKM. The CDR3 covers 11 residues. Trimming took 10 bases from V and 3 from J, leaving 9 bases between them.

This rearrangement joins TRBV15 to TRBJ2-2, with 8 bases identical to TRBD1. The V gene end was trimmed by 4 bases and the J gene end by 5 bases; junction bases not matched to a gene: 6. This CDR3 has 15 amino acids. CDR1 LNHNV and CDR2 YYDKDF come from the germline V gene (reference sequence). CDR3 nucleotides: TGTGCCACCAGCACCAGGACAGGGCGGACCGGGGAGCTGTTTTTT. Amino acids: CATSTRTGRTGELFF.

The chain uses TRBV27 and TRBJ1-5; 10 bases map to TRBD1. Per germline, CDR1 MNHEY and CDR2 SMNVEV (reference sequence). Germline trimming cut 5 bases from V and 6 bases from J; bases unmatched to any gene: 7. The CDR3 has 15 amino acids. The chain's CDR3 is CASSPGTGAAQPQHF. CDR3 sequence (DNA): TGTGCCAGCAGTCCCGGGACAGGGGCGGCTCAGCCCCAGCATTTT.

The chain joins TRBV30 to TRBJ1-1; 9 bases are a match to TRBD1. This CDR3 is 13 amino acids long. Looked up from germline, CDR1 is GTSNPN and CDR2 is SVGIG (reference sequence). V dropped 5 bases and J dropped 4; count of bases not matched to a gene: 5. Here the CDR3 DNA reads TGTGCCTGGTCCCGGGACAGGGCCACTGAAGCTTTCTTT. Its translation is CAWSRDRATEAFF. Combining the CDR3 with reference TRBV30 and TRBJ1-1 gives the whole variable domain SQTIHQWPATLVQPVGSPLSLECTVEGTSNPNLYWYRQAAGRGLQLLFYSVGIGQISSEVPQNLSASRPQDRQFILSSKKLLLSDSGFYLCAWSRDRATEAFFGQGTRLTVV.

The chain links TRBV4-3 to TRBJ1-6; D is unclear. CDR1 and CDR2 from the germline V gene are LGHNA and YSLEER. V lost 0 bases, J lost 9 bases, and 9 bases lay in between. This CDR3 contains 14 residues. The CDR3 DNA follows: TGCGCCAGCAGCCAAGACGGTGGTAGTTCACCCCTCCACTTT. The encoded protein is CASSQDGGSSPLHF.

V and J are TRBV19 and TRBJ1-6; D gene uncertain. This CDR3 comprises 11 residues. Trimming took off 6 bases at V and 8 bases at J, with 5 bases between the two ends. Looked up from germline, CDR1 is LNHDA and CDR2 is SQIVND (reference sequence). The CDR3 DNA is TGTGCCAGTAGGAAAGATTCACCCCTCCACTTT. It is translated as CASRKDSPLHF.

The rearrangement uses TRBV4-1 and TRBJ1-5, with a weak D call TRBD1 (5 bases). Trimming took off 3 bases at V and 7 bases at J, with 13 bases between the two ends. CDR3 length: 14 residues. Germline V lookup: CDR1 MGHRA, CDR2 YSYEKL. CDR3 nucleotides: TGCGCCAGCAGCCACAGGCAGGACAACCAGCCCCAGCATTTT. This translates into CASSHRQDNQPQHF.

The chain carries TRBV4-1 and TRBJ1-6; no definite D call. Germline assignment: CDR1 MGHRA and CDR2 YSYEKL. This CDR3 contains 13 residues. Trimming removed 0 bases at V and 14 bases at J, with 11 bases between. DNA of the CDR3: TGCGCCAGCAGCCAAGATTTCGGTTGGTCCCTCCACTTT. It codes for CASSQDFGWSLHF.

The chain combines TRBV29-1 with TRBJ1-3; D gene ambiguous. Germline lookup yields CDR1 SQVTM and CDR2 ANQGSEA. V was cut by 2 bases and J by 0 bases, with 8 bases left in between. The CDR3 is 14 residues long. The CDR3 nucleotides read TGCAGCGTTGAATATCCGGGCTCTGGAAACACCATATATTTT. Translating it yields CSVEYPGSGNTIYF.

The CDR3 loop reads CSVEDPTNPYEQYF. DNA for the CDR3: TGCAGCGTTGAAGATCCGACTAACCCATACGAGCAGTACTTC. This chain uses TRBV29-1 with TRBJ2-7, with D possibly being TRBD2 (5 bases). V gave up 0 bases and J gave up 4 bases, with 13 bases separating them. The CDR3 length is 14 residues. Germline V CDR1 and CDR2: SQVTM, ANQGSEA.

This rearrangement joins TRBV27 to TRBJ2-7; perhaps TRBD1 as D (5 bases). Germline CDR1 and CDR2: MNHEY and SMNVEV (reference sequence). This CDR3 is built from 14 residues. V was clipped by 3 bases and J by 0 bases, with 9 bases between them. In DNA form, the CDR3 reads TGTGCCAGCAGTTTGGTACAGGCCTCCTACGAGCAGTACTTC. It codes for CASSLVQASYEQYF.

The V gene is TRBV5-6, the J gene TRBJ1-2; D remains ambiguous. Trimming stripped 4 bases from V and 8 bases from J, with 18 bases between. The CDR3 is 14 amino acids. The V gene's germline CDR1 is SGHDT and CDR2 YYEEEE. The CDR3 loop reads CASSPVGSREGYTF. The DNA of the CDR3 is TGTGCCAGCAGCCCCGTCGGCAGTAGGGAAGGCTACACCTTC.

This chain joins TRBV9 and TRBJ1-2; 8 nucleotides match TRBD1. The V and J ends lost 0 bases and 3 bases, in that order; junction bases with no gene match: 7. CDR3 size: 16 residues. Germline V gene sequence: CDR1 SGDLS, CDR2 YYNGEE. The CDR3 sequence is CASSVAPTGGDYGYTF. CDR3 DNA sequence: TGTGCCAGCAGCGTAGCTCCCACAGGGGGGGACTATGGCTACACCTTC.

The chain employs TRBV29-1 and TRBJ2-2; TRBD2 agrees at 12 bases. V lost 7 bases to trimming and J lost 3 bases; unmatched junction nucleotides: 3. Germline assignment: CDR1 SQVTM and CDR2 ANQGSEA. This CDR3 has 14 amino acids. DNA for the CDR3: TGCAGCGGACGACTAGCGGGAGACACCGGGGAGCTGTTTTTT. It codes for CSGRLAGDTGELFF.

The J gene is TRBJ2-5, the V gene TRBV5-6, with 8 bases lining up with TRBD1. V lost 4 bases and J lost 3; bases outside the gene matches: 5. The CDR3 spans 14 residues. Germline V gene data show CDR1 as SGHDT and CDR2 as YYEEEE. CDR3: CASSRRTGKETQYF. CDR3 in DNA: TGTGCCAGCAGCCGACGGACAGGGAAAGAGACCCAGTACTTC.

The chain recombines TRBV5-4 with TRBJ2-5, with D possibly matching TRBD1 (5 bases). This CDR3 has 14 amino acids. The V gene's germline CDR1 is SGHNT and CDR2 YYREEE (reference sequence). The ends were cut back, 0 bases at V and 2 bases at J, with 8 bases in the middle. The chain's CDR3 is CASSLEGRQETQYF. CDR3 nucleotides: TGTGCCAGCAGCTTGGAGGGGCGGCAAGAGACCCAGTACTTC.

This clone was counted between two and nine times. The chain combines TRBV5-8 with TRBJ2-3; D is uncertain. Trimming took off 6 bases at V and 0 bases at J, with 11 bases between the two ends. The V gene's germline CDR1 is SGHTS and CDR2 YDEGEE. This CDR3 region has 14 residues. CDR3 bases: TGTGCCAGCAAGAGATCACCTAGCACAGATACGCAGTATTTT. Residues: CASKRSPSTDTQYF.

This chain connects TRBV5-8 to TRBJ2-2, with D perhaps TRBD2 (6 bases). Germline V gives CDR1 SGHTS, CDR2 YDEGEE. The ends were cut back, 5 bases at V and 3 bases at J, with 11 bases in the middle. The CDR3 has 14 amino acids. CDR3 nucleotides: TGTGCCAGCAGGTCGGGAGTTTACACCGGGGAGCTGTTTTTT. It codes for CASRSGVYTGELFF.

This chain links TRBV7-3 with TRBJ2-2, with 7 positions matching TRBD1. The junction had 6 bases not matched to a gene; V was cut back by 5 bases and J by 0 bases. The CDR3 is 16 amino acids. CDR1 and CDR2 (germline): SGHTA, FQGTGA. The CDR3 DNA reads TGTGCCAGCAGCCCCTACAGGGGTCCGAACACCGGGGAGCTGTTTTTT. Protein: CASSPYRGPNTGELFF.

The chain recombines TRBV24-1 with TRBJ2-5; D is unclear. This CDR3 is 12 amino acids long. V gave up 9 bases and J gave up 6 bases, with 13 bases separating them. Germline V gene lookup returns CDR1 KGHDR and CDR2 SFDVKD. The chain's CDR3 is CATQDTQQTQYF. In DNA form, the CDR3 reads TGTGCCACCCAAGACACACAGCAGACCCAGTACTTC.

This rearrangement joins TRBV5-6 to TRBJ2-1, with a tentative D call TRBD1 (6 bases). V was shortened by 4 bases and J by 10 bases, with 24 bases between the two germline ends. The germline CDR1 and CDR2 sequences are SGHDT and YYEEEE. The CDR3 extends over 16 amino acids. For the CDR3, the DNA is TGTGCCAGCAGCGAATATACCGGGACACGGGCTCAAGAGCAGTTCTTC. Its translation is CASSEYTGTRAQEQFF. The full variable domain, completed using reference TRBV5-6 and TRBJ2-1, is DAGVTQSPTHLIKTRGQQVTLRCSPKSGHDTVSWYQQALGQGPQFIFQYYEEEERQRGNFPDRFSGHQFPNYSSELNVNALLLGDSALYLCASSEYTGTRAQEQFFGPGTRLTVL.

V is TRBV19 and J is TRBJ2-3; D ambiguous. This CDR3 contains 15 residues. CDR1 is LNHDA, CDR2 SQIVND, per germline (reference sequence). Trimming took 5 bases from V and 0 from J, leaving 12 bases between them. CDR3: CASSADVASTDTQYF. CDR3 coding DNA: TGTGCCAGTAGTGCCGACGTCGCAAGCACAGATACGCAGTATTTT.

The chain is built from TRBV5-6 and TRBJ1-2, with 9 bases lining up with TRBD1. The CDR3 totals 15 residues. CDR1 is SGHDT, CDR2 YYEEEE, per germline. The ends lost 4 bases at V and 3 bases at J; junction bases unmatched: 7. The CDR3 DNA reads as TGTGCCAGCAGCCTGGGGACAGGGAACCACTATGGCTACACCTTC. The encoded protein is CASSLGTGNHYGYTF.

V is TRBV25-1 and J is TRBJ2-3; 8 bases fit TRBD2. Trimming at V came to 7 bases and at J to 3 bases, leaving 9 bases not matched to a gene. The CDR3 consists of 15 residues. The germline gives CDR1 MGHDK, CDR2 SYGVNS. CDR3 region: CASTISGGFTDTQYF. The CDR3 bases are TGTGCCAGCACCATAAGCGGGGGCTTTACAGATACGCAGTATTTT.

The gene calls are TRBV28 and TRBJ2-7; D ambiguous. V was trimmed by 7 bases and J by 0 bases, leaving 7 bases between them. The CDR3 runs to 12 residues. Germline V gives CDR1 MDHEN, CDR2 SYDVKM. The CDR3 is CASKGDSYEQYF. The CDR3 bases are TGTGCCAGCAAAGGCGACTCCTACGAGCAGTACTTC.

The chain combines TRBV10-3 with TRBJ2-7; a possible D gene is TRBD1 (5 bases). Per germline, CDR1 ENHRY and CDR2 SYGVKD. The V gene lost 4 bases and the J gene lost 5 bases, with 18 bases spanning the gap. The CDR3 length is 15 residues. Here the CDR3 DNA reads TGTGCCATCAGTGCACGGCAGGGAAGTATCCACGAGCAGTACTTC. Translation: CAISARQGSIHEQYF.